The 9 T cell receptor beta chains below come from one sample, sequenced in a study of T cell responses to AZD1222 COVID-19 vaccine. Generated by immunoSEQ multiplex PCR, the TCRdb table keeps only in-frame clones and is missing some. This sample has around 130,000 clones, with about 90% found just once. The sample in question was peripheral blood, obtained on day 0 of AZD1222 vaccination. The receptors were sampled from an adult in good health.

The gene calls are TRBV9 and TRBJ2-1; no clear D gene. CDR1 and CDR2 from the germline V gene are SGDLS and YYNGEE. The CDR3 is 12 residues long. V was cut by 4 bases and J by 10 bases, with 12 bases left in between. The CDR3, as DNA: TGTGCCAGCAGCCGCCAGACCGGCGAGCAGTTCTTC. Translation gives CASSRQTGEQFF.

The chain carries TRBV11-2 and TRBJ2-3; D ambiguous. CDR1 is SGHAT, CDR2 FQNNGV, per germline. The CDR3 length is 13 residues. Trimming stripped 3 bases from V and 4 bases from J, with 8 bases between. The CDR3 DNA reads as TGTGCCAGCAGCTTGAGGCGTGCAGATACGCAGTATTTT. It specifies CASSLRRADTQYF.

This rearrangement joins TRBV9 to TRBJ2-3; D gene unclear. The CDR3 is 16 residues long. Germline-derived CDR1 and CDR2 are SGDLS and YYNGEE. V dropped 0 bases and J dropped 5 bases, with 16 bases sitting between them. CDR3 region: CASSVAPGVVRDTQYF. CDR3 nucleotide sequence: TGTGCCAGCAGCGTAGCGCCAGGAGTGGTAAGAGATACGCAGTATTTT.

This clone was seen just once. This chain uses TRBV5-8 with TRBJ2-7, with 9 bases identical to TRBD1. The CDR3 loop spans 14 amino acids. The V segment lost 5 bases and the J segment 5 bases; nucleotides outside the gene matches: 8. CDR1 is SGHTS, CDR2 YDEGEE, per germline. CDR3 residues: CASRRQGGVDEQYF. In nucleotides, the CDR3 is TGTGCCAGCAGACGACAGGGGGGCGTGGACGAGCAGTACTTC.

CDR3 nucleotide sequence: TGTGCCAGTAGTAACAGGGGGGTGGCTGGCAATCAGCCCCAGCATTTT. Translating it yields CASSNRGVAGNQPQHF. The chain employs TRBV19 and TRBJ1-5; 8 bases agree with TRBD1. CDR1 and CDR2 (germline): LNHDA, SQIVND (reference sequence). This CDR3 comprises 16 residues. V shed 4 bases, J shed 2 bases, and the junction held 7 bases outside the gene matches.

The rearrangement links TRBV25-1 to TRBJ2-3, with 8 positions matching TRBD2. In germline, CDR1 is MGHDK, CDR2 SYGVNS. This CDR3 is 15 amino acids long. The V and J ends lost 4 bases and 0 bases, in that order; junction bases with no gene match: 3. CDR3 sequence: CASSAAGVSTDTQYF. As DNA, the CDR3 is TGTGCCAGCAGTGCAGCGGGAGTGAGCACAGATACGCAGTATTTT.

The chain combines TRBV3-1 (or the pseudogene TRBV3-2) with TRBJ1-2, with TRBD1 matching over 8 bases. Germline lookup yields CDR1 LGHDT and CDR2 YNNKEL (reference sequence). The CDR3 is made up of 17 amino acids. The trim removed 1 base at V and 4 bases at J, leaving 11 bases unmatched. The CDR3 nucleotides are TGTGCCAGCAGCCAAGGGTCTCCGGACAGGGTCCCCTATGGCTACACCTTC. Translating it yields CASSQGSPDRVPYGYTF.

The CDR3 is CASSLEGAKNYGYTF. The CDR3 nucleotides read TGTGCCAGCAGCTTAGAAGGGGCGAAAAACTATGGCTACACCTTC. The genes are TRBV13 and TRBJ1-2; maybe TRBD1 (5 bases). The CDR3 runs to 15 residues. Per the germline V gene, CDR1 is PRHDT and CDR2 is FYEKMQ (reference sequence). The ends were cut back, 1 base at V and 2 bases at J, with 11 bases in the middle. Based on the CDR3 plus reference TRBV13 and TRBJ1-2, the full variable domain is AAGVIQSPRHLIKEKRETATLKCYPIPRHDTVYWYQQGPGQDPQFLISFYEKMQSDKGSIPDRFSAQQFSDYHSELNMSSLELGDSALYFCASSLEGAKNYGYTFGSGTRLTVV.

The chain recombines TRBV14 with TRBJ1-4; 7 positions match TRBD1. CDR1 and CDR2 (germline): SGHDN, FVKESK. This CDR3 is 15 amino acids long. The trim removed 1 base at V and 13 bases at J, leaving 12 bases unmatched. The CDR3 sequence is CASSQVRGGGARLFF. Written as DNA, the CDR3 is TGTGCCAGCAGCCAAGTGAGGGGAGGGGGCGCAAGACTGTTTTTT.